Listed here are 2 T cell receptor beta chains from one sample, sequenced in a study of shared clonotypes between healthy human individuals. Naive CD8 cells were CD45RO-negative, positively selected for CCR7, excluding terminally differentiated effector memory CD45RA+ cells. The assay was immunoSEQ multiplex PCR, and TCRdb's table has in-frame clones only and misses some. The data show some 1,900,000 clones, over 85% seen once. What was sequenced was naive CD8+ T cells sorted from blood. These receptors were collected from a man between 18 and 35 years old in good health.

The chain has TRBV27 and TRBJ2-1; 8 bases are shared with TRBD1. Per the germline V gene, CDR1 is MNHEY and CDR2 is SMNVEV (reference sequence). Unmatched junction bases numbered 13, after V lost 5 bases and J lost 7 bases. CDR3 length: 16 residues. The CDR3: CASSERGETGANEQFF. The CDR3 DNA reads TGTGCCAGCAGTGAACGAGGGGAGACAGGGGCGAATGAGCAGTTCTTC.

This chain joins TRBV4-3 and TRBJ2-5; 11 nucleotides agree with TRBD2. Germline V CDR1 and CDR2: LGHNA, YSLEER. The CDR3 consists of 15 residues. V dropped 1 base and J dropped 7; count of bases not matched to a gene: 5. The DNA of the CDR3 is TGCGCCAGCAGCCAAGGCCTAGCGGGAGGAGGGACCCAGTACTTC. This codes for CASSQGLAGGGTQYF.